The sequence of this T cell receptor beta chain was determined in a study of CD8 T cells in Susac syndrome. Germline CDR1 SGHRS, CDR2 YFSETQ. The CDR3 is made up of 15 amino acids. The junction had 9 bases not matched to a gene; V was cut back by 4 bases and J by 3 bases. After extraction with the RNeasy kit, 0.5 to 1 ug of the RNA was reverse transcribed using random hexamers. TCRdb analysed the immunoSEQ multiplex PCR reads with MiXCR anew, one entry per CDR3 protein. In the table there are around 200,000 distinct CDR3 sequences, roughly 94% of which are singletons. The V gene is TRBV5-1, the J gene TRBJ1-1, with 7 positions matching TRBD1. The origin of this receptor is a human donor with Susac syndrome. Material: CD8+ T cells from PBMCs. CDR3 amino acids: CASSPRQGGDTEAFF. The CDR3 DNA sequence: TGCGCCAGCAGCCCAAGACAGGGAGGGGACACTGAAGCTTTCTTT.